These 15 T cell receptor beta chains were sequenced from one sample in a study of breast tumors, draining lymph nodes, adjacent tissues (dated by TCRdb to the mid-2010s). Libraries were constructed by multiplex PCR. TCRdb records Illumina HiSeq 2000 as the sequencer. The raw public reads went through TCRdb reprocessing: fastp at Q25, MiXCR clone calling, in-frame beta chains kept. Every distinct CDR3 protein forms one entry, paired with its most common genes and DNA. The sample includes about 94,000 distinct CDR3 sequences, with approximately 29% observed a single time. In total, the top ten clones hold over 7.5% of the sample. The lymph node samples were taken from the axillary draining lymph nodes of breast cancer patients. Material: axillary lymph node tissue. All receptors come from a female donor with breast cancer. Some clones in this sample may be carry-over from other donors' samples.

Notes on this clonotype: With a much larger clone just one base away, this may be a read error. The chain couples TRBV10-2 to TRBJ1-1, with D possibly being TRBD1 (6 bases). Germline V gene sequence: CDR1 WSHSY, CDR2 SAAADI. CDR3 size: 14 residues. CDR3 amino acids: CAGSGGQPGLGAFF. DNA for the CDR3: TGCGCCGGCAGTGGAGGACAGCCTGGGCTCGGAGCTTTCTTT.

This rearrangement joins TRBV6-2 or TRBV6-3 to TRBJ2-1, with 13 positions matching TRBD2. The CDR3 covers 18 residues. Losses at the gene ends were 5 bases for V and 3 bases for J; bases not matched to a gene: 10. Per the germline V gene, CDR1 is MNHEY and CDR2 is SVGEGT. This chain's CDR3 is CASSPRGLAGQFYNEQFF. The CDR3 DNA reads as TGTGCCAGCAGTCCCAGGGGACTAGCGGGACAGTTCTACAATGAGCAGTTCTTC.

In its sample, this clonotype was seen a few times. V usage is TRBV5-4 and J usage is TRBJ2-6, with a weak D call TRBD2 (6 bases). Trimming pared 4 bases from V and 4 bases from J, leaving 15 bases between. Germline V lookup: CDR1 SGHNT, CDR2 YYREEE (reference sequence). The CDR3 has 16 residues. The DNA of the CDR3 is TGTGCCAGCAGCGTTGGAGGGGCGGAAGGGGCCAACGTCCTGACTTTC. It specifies CASSVGGAEGANVLTF.

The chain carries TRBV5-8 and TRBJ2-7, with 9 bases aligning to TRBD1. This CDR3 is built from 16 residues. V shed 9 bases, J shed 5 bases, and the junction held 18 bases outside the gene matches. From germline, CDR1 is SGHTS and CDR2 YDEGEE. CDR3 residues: CANRDRALLGIDEQYF. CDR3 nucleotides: TGTGCCAACCGGGACAGGGCGCTCCTGGGAATCGACGAGCAGTACTTC.

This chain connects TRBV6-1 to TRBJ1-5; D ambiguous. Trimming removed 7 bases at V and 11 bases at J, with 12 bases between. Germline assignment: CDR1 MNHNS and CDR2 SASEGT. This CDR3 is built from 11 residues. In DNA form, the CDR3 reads TGTGCCAGCATACAAAGGGAGACCCAGCATTTT. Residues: CASIQRETQHF.

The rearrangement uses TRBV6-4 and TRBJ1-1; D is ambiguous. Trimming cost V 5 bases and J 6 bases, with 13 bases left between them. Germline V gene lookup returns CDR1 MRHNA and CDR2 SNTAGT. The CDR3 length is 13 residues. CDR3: CASSFGRRSEAFF. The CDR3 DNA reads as TGTGCCAGCAGTTTTGGCAGACGGTCTGAAGCTTTCTTT.

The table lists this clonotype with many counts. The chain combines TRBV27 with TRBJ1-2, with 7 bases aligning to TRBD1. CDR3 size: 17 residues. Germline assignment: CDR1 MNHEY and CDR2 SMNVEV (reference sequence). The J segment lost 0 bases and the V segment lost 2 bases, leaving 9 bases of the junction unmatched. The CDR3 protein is CASSLRGGYGANYGYTF. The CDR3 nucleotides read TGTGCCAGCAGTTTACGAGGGGGCTACGGGGCTAACTATGGCTACACCTTC.

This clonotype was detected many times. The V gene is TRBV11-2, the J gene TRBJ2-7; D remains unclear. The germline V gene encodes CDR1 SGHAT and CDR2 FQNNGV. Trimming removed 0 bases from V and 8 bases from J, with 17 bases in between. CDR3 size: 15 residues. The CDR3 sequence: CASSLEPATETQQYF. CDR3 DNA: TGTGCCAGCAGCTTAGAGCCCGCCACCGAGACACAGCAGTACTTC.

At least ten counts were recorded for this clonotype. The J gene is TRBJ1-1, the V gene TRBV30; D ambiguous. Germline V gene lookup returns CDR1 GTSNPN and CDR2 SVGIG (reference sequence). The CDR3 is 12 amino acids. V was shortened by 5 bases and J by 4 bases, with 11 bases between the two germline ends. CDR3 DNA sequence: TGTGCCTGGGGAACGGCACGCACTGAAGCTTTCTTT. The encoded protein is CAWGTARTEAFF. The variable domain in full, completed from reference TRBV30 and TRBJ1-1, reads SQTIHQWPATLVQPVGSPLSLECTVEGTSNPNLYWYRQAAGRGLQLLFYSVGIGQISSEVPQNLSASRPQDRQFILSSKKLLLSDSGFYLCAWGTARTEAFFGQGTRLTVV.

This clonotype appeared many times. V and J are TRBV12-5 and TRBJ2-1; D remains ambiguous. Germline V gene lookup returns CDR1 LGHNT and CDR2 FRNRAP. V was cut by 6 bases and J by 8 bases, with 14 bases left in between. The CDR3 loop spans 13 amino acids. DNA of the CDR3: TGTGCTAGTGGCCCGGGCCTCATGGATGAGCAGTTCTTC. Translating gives CASGPGLMDEQFF.

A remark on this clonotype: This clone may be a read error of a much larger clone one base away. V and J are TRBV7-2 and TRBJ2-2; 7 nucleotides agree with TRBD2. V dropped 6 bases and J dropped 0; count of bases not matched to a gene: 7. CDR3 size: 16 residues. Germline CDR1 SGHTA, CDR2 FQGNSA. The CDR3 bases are TGTGCCAGCAGGGGGGGGGGGGGGACGAACACCGGGGAGCTGTTTTTT. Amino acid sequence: CASRGGGGTNTGELFF.

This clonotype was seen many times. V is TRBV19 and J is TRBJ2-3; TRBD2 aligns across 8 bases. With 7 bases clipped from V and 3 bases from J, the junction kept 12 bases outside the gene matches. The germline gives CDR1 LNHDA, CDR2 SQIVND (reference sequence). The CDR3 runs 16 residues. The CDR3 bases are TGTGCCAGTAATGTCGGCGGGAGGAGTGTAACAGATACGCAGTATTTT. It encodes CASNVGGRSVTDTQYF. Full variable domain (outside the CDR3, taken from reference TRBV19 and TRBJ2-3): DGGITQSPKYLFRKEGQNVTLSCEQNLNHDAMYWYRQDPGQGLRLIYYSQIVNDFQKGDIAEGYSVSREKKESFPLTVTSAQKNPTAFYLCASNVGGRSVTDTQYFGPGTRLTVL.

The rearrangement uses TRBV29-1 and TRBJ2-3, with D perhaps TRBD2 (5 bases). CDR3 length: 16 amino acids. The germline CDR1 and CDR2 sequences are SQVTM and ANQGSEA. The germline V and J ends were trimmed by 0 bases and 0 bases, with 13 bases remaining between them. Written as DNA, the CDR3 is TGCAGCGTTGAAGATCTGGGGAGAAGAAGCACAGATACGCAGTATTTT. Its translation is CSVEDLGRRSTDTQYF.

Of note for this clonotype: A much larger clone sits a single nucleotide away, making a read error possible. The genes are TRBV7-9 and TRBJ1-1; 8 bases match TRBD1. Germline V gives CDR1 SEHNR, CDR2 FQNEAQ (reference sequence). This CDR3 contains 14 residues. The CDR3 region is CASNLEWAGGSAFF. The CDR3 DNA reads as TGTGCCAGCAACTTAGAGTGGGCAGGGGGCTCAGCTTTCTTT.

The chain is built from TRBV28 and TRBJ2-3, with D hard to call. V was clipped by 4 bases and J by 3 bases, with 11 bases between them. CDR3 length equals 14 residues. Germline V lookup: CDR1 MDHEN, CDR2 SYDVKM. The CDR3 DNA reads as TGTGCCAGCAGTTCTCCCGGGCGAACAGATACGCAGTATTTT. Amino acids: CASSSPGRTDTQYF.